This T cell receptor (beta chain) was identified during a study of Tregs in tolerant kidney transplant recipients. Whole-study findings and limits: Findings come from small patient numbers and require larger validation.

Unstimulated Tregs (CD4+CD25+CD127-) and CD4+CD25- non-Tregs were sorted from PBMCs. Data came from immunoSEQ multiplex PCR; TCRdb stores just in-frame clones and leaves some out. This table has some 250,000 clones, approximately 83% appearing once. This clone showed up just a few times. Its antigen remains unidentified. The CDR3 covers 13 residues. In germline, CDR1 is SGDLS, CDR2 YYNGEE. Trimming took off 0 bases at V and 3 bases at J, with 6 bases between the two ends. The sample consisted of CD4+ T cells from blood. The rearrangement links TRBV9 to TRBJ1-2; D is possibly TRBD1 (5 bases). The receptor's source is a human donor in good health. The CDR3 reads CASSVGQYYGYTF. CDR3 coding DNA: TGTGCCAGCAGCGTAGGACAGTACTATGGCTACACCTTC.